One sample yielded the 27 T cell receptor beta chains listed below, sequenced in a study of early stage breast cancer tumors. Profiling relied on immunoSEQ multiplex PCR, and the TCRdb table lists in-frame clones only, not all of them. Among about 51,000 clones listed, over 75% were seen once. Sequenced sample: blood. The source of these receptors is a person in their forties with breast cancer.

This clone has just a few counts. The V gene is TRBV6-7, the J gene TRBJ2-1; D is undetermined. TRBV6-7 is an ORF, and what it does is uncertain. The CDR3 has 17 amino acids. Trimming took off 5 bases at V and 0 bases at J, with 17 bases between the two ends. CDR3 in DNA: TGTGCCAGCAGTCCCCTTGAAAGGCGTTACTCCTACAATGAGCAGTTCTTC. It yields the protein CASSPLERRYSYNEQFF.

In this sample, this clone turned up a few times. J is TRBJ2-2 and V is TRBV6-1, with D hard to call. V lost 7 bases, J lost 6 bases, and 15 bases lay in between. This CDR3 contains 14 residues. The germline CDR1 and CDR2 sequences are MNHNS and SASEGT. In DNA form, the CDR3 reads TGTGCCAGCACCCCGTCAATATCGGCCGGGGAGCTGTTTTTT. It translates to CASTPSISAGELFF.

This chain uses TRBV7-6 with TRBJ2-3, with D perhaps being TRBD1 or TRBD2 (5 bases each). V gave up 6 bases and J gave up 6 bases, with 13 bases separating them. The CDR3 totals 13 residues. Germline loops: CDR1 SGHVS, CDR2 FNYEAQ. CDR3 in amino acids: CASSLGESDTQYF. The CDR3 DNA is TGTGCCAGCAGTCTGGGGGAGAGCGATACGCAGTATTTT.

The chain is built from TRBV19 and TRBJ1-5; no clear D. This CDR3 is built from 13 residues. Germline CDR1 LNHDA, CDR2 SQIVND (reference sequence). Between the trimmed V and J ends, which lost 4 bases and 6 bases, there was a span of 10 bases. The CDR3 sequence: CASSNGLGQPQHF. The CDR3 DNA reads as TGTGCCAGTAGTAATGGACTAGGTCAGCCCCAGCATTTT.

The chain is built from TRBV9 and TRBJ2-1; possibly TRBD1 or TRBD2 for D (5 bases each). The V end lost 5 bases, the J end lost 6 bases, and 12 bases lay between the germline ends. The CDR3 loop spans 13 amino acids. Germline V gives CDR1 SGDLS, CDR2 YYNGEE. The CDR3 loop reads CASSIGGVNEQFF. The CDR3 DNA follows: TGTGCCAGCAGTATTGGGGGAGTCAATGAGCAGTTCTTC.

The table lists this clone with a count of one. The chain links TRBV10-3 to TRBJ2-7, with 9 bases fitting TRBD2. Germline assignment: CDR1 ENHRY and CDR2 SYGVKD. Trimming at V came to 10 bases and at J to 5 bases, leaving 12 bases not matched to a gene. This CDR3 is 14 amino acids long. The CDR3 sequence is CATKEGGRAHEQYF. The CDR3 DNA reads TGTGCCACCAAGGAGGGCGGGAGGGCCCACGAGCAGTACTTC.

In this sample, this clone turned up a few times. The rearrangement joins TRBV30 to TRBJ2-3, with D perhaps given as TRBD1 or TRBD2 (6 bases each). The CDR3 spans 13 residues. Trimming stripped 8 bases from V and 8 bases from J, with 20 bases between. CDR1 is GTSNPN and CDR2 is SVGIG in the germline V gene (reference sequence). For the CDR3, the DNA is TGTGCCCACCGCTCCGGGGGCAGGGGTACGCAGTATTTT. This sequence encodes CAHRSGGRGTQYF.

This chain uses TRBV6-1 with TRBJ2-1, with 12 bases matching TRBD2. The CDR3 is made up of 15 amino acids. With 3 bases clipped from V and 3 bases from J, the junction kept 0 bases outside the gene matches. Germline CDR1 MNHNS, CDR2 SASEGT. The CDR3 reads CASSEGLAGYNEQFF. CDR3 sequence (DNA): TGTGCCAGCAGTGAGGGACTAGCGGGCTACAATGAGCAGTTCTTC.

The chain carries TRBV7-9 and TRBJ1-1; D might be TRBD1 (6 bases). The germline gives CDR1 SEHNR, CDR2 FQNEAQ (reference sequence). This CDR3 region has 14 residues. With 5 bases removed from V and 5 bases from J, the gap between germline ends came to 15 bases. The CDR3 nucleotides read TGTGCCAGCAGCCATCCAGGGGTTTTAACTGAAGCTTTCTTT. Protein: CASSHPGVLTEAFF.

This clone has a handful of counts. V is TRBV5-6 and J is TRBJ2-3, with 11 bases lining up with TRBD2. V was clipped by 0 bases and J by 6 bases; unmatched bases: 6. This CDR3 contains 16 residues. Looked up from germline, CDR1 is SGHDT and CDR2 is YYEEEE. The CDR3 DNA reads as TGTGCCAGCAGCTTGGGACTAGCGGGGATGTTTGATACGCAGTATTTT. Encoded protein: CASSLGLAGMFDTQYF.

The genes are TRBV10-3 and TRBJ1-1, with D unclear. Trimming removed 4 bases from V and 4 bases from J, with 4 bases in between. The germline CDR1 and CDR2 sequences are ENHRY and SYGVKD. CDR3 length: 11 residues. CDR3 sequence reads: CAISGSTEAFF. DNA of the CDR3: TGTGCCATCAGTGGTTCCACTGAAGCTTTCTTT.

A single count supports this clone. The rearrangement links TRBV6-1 to TRBJ2-1; D may be TRBD1 (7 bases). CDR3 length equals 16 residues. Looked up from germline, CDR1 is MNHNS and CDR2 is SASEGT. Deletions cut 2 bases from V and 4 bases from J, with 15 bases between. The CDR3 here is CASSESRGVSYNEQFF. The DNA for the CDR3 is TGTGCCAGCAGTGAATCCAGGGGGGTATCATACAATGAGCAGTTCTTC.

The chain joins TRBV25-1 to TRBJ2-6, with no clear D. Germline CDR1 reads MGHDK; CDR2 reads SYGVNS. CDR3 length: 13 amino acids. Trimming stripped 3 bases from V and 5 bases from J, with 5 bases between. For the CDR3, the DNA is TGTGCCAGCAGTGATTCGTGGGCCAACGTCCTGACTTTC. It encodes CASSDSWANVLTF. The complete variable domain, with remaining parts taken from reference TRBV25-1 and TRBJ2-6, reads EADIYQTPRYLVIGTGKKITLECSQTMGHDKMYWYQQDPGMELHLIHYSYGVNSTEKGDLSSESTVSRIRTEHFPLTLESARPSHTSQYLCASSDSWANVLTFGAGSRLTVL.

The sample holds one count of this clone. V is TRBV5-4 and J is TRBJ1-2; weak D call: TRBD1 (5 bases). The V gene lost 3 bases and the J gene lost 8 bases, with 23 bases spanning the gap. The length of the CDR3 is 16 residues. The V gene's germline CDR1 is SGHNT and CDR2 YYREEE (reference sequence). The CDR3 DNA follows: TGTGCCAGCAGCTCCAAGGGACCCACCGCGGTTGAGGGCTACACCTTC. It yields the protein CASSSKGPTAVEGYTF.

J is TRBJ2-7 and V is TRBV5-6; 7 bases agree with TRBD1. After removal of 5 bases from V and 7 bases from J, the junction contained 24 bases not matched to a gene. The CDR3 contains 18 residues. CDR1 and CDR2 from the germline V gene are SGHDT and YYEEEE. Here the CDR3 DNA reads TGTGCCAGCAGACAAAGGACAGGCATCTCCACCTACGTCCCAGAGCAGTACTTC. Protein sequence: CASRQRTGISTYVPEQYF.

This rearrangement joins TRBV30 to TRBJ2-3; unclear D gene. There are 14 residues in the CDR3. Germline V gives CDR1 GTSNPN, CDR2 SVGIG (reference sequence). The V and J ends lost 2 bases and 0 bases respectively, with 9 bases between them. The CDR3 loop reads CAWSKQRSTDTQYF. In DNA form, the CDR3 reads TGTGCCTGGAGTAAGCAGAGGAGCACAGATACGCAGTATTTT.

This clone was observed once. The chain uses TRBV14 and TRBJ1-2; D is possibly TRBD1 (5 bases). The CDR3 has 13 amino acids. Germline V CDR1 and CDR2: SGHDN, FVKESK. Trimming removed 0 bases from V and 8 bases from J, with 10 bases in between. CDR3 DNA: TGTGCCAGCAGCCAAGAGTGGGGCGGGGGCTACACCTTC. Amino acids: CASSQEWGGGYTF.

The chain uses TRBV7-3 and TRBJ1-1, with D maybe TRBD1 (5 bases). The CDR3 totals 13 residues. CDR1 SGHTA and CDR2 FQGTGA come from the germline V gene. Trimming took off 2 bases at V and 7 bases at J, with 11 bases between the two ends. This chain's CDR3 is CASSLGGGDEAFF. The CDR3 DNA reads TGTGCCAGCAGCTTAGGGGGAGGGGATGAAGCTTTCTTT.

The chain recombines TRBV7-9 with TRBJ2-1; 8 bases are shared with TRBD1. Germline values: CDR1 SEHNR, CDR2 FQNEAQ (reference sequence). J gave up 3 bases and V 0 bases, and 10 bases lay outside the gene matches. CDR3 size: 18 residues. This CDR3 reads CASSLALSGGDLYNEQFF. CDR3 DNA sequence: TGTGCCAGCAGCTTAGCGCTGTCAGGGGGCGACCTCTACAATGAGCAGTTCTTC.

The chain joins TRBV5-1 to TRBJ2-1; possible D gene TRBD1, 6 bases. Trimming took 1 base from V and 1 from J, leaving 12 bases between them. CDR3 length: 16 residues. Germline V gene data show CDR1 as SGHRS and CDR2 as YFSETQ. This CDR3 is CASSLSGAPSYNEQFF. The CDR3 DNA sequence: TGCGCCAGCAGCTTGTCAGGGGCGCCTTCCTACAATGAGCAGTTCTTC.

This chain uses TRBV5-1 with TRBJ2-3, with 7 bases that match TRBD2. The CDR3 is 16 amino acids. Germline lookup yields CDR1 SGHRS and CDR2 YFSETQ. Trimming took 4 bases from V and 2 from J; bases not matched to a gene: 10. The CDR3 nucleotides read TGCGCCAGCAGCACCACTAGCGTGCGGGCCACAGATACGCAGTATTTT. Amino acid sequence: CASSTTSVRATDTQYF. Full variable domain (missing parts from reference TRBV5-1 and TRBJ2-3): KAGVTQTPRYLIKTRGQQVTLSCSPISGHRSVSWYQQTPGQGLQFLFEYFSETQRNKGNFPGRFSGRQFSNSRSEMNVSTLELGDSALYLCASSTTSVRATDTQYFGPGTRLTVL.

This clone was seen only a few times. The junction differs from germline at one of its ends, possibly a read error. The chain employs TRBV7-9 and TRBJ2-7; 7 nucleotides align to TRBD2. CDR3 length: 12 amino acids. Germline CDR1 and CDR2: SEHNR and FQNEAQ (reference sequence). This CDR3 reads CASSLADYEQYF. The CDR3 DNA reads TGTGCCAGCAGCCTAGCGGACTACGAGCAGTACTTC.

The rearrangement uses TRBV18 and TRBJ1-2; perhaps TRBD1 as D (6 bases). Trimming stripped 4 bases from V and 1 base from J, with 13 bases between. CDR1 and CDR2 from the germline V gene are KGHSH and LQKENI. The CDR3 is 15 residues long. The CDR3 DNA follows: TGTGCCAGCTCACAGGGGGACGAATTTAACTATGGCTACACCTTC. It specifies CASSQGDEFNYGYTF.

The rearrangement links TRBV27 to TRBJ1-1; D is ambiguous. Germline loops: CDR1 MNHEY, CDR2 SMNVEV (reference sequence). Between the trimmed V and J ends, which lost 3 bases and 0 bases, there was a span of 8 bases. This CDR3 comprises 14 residues. This CDR3 is CASSFSLMNTEAFF. The CDR3, as DNA: TGTGCCAGCAGTTTTAGCCTCATGAACACTGAAGCTTTCTTT.

The gene calls are TRBV9 and TRBJ2-1, with 12 bases that match TRBD2. V lost 0 bases and J lost 7; bases outside the gene matches: 8. From germline, CDR1 is SGDLS and CDR2 YYNGEE. CDR3 size: 17 residues. CDR3 nucleotide sequence: TGTGCCAGCAGCGTAGGGGTAAGGACTAGCGGGATGAATGAGCAGTTCTTC. Translating gives CASSVGVRTSGMNEQFF.

The chain is built from TRBV2 and TRBJ2-1; 10 positions match TRBD2. CDR3 length: 16 amino acids. The trim removed 2 bases at V and 5 bases at J, leaving 6 bases unmatched. Germline V gene data show CDR1 as SNHLY and CDR2 as FYNNEI. CDR3 bases: TGTGCCAGCAGTGAACGGAGACTAGCGGGTCACAATGAGCAGTTCTTC. It codes for CASSERRLAGHNEQFF.

The genes are TRBV7-3 and TRBJ2-3; D not resolved. Germline V gene data show CDR1 as SGHTA and CDR2 as FQGTGA. The CDR3 loop spans 16 amino acids. V was pared by 2 bases and J by 2 bases, with 14 bases between. CDR3 coding DNA: TGTGCCAGCAGCTTAGGTGTTACGGGCCTCACAGATACGCAGTATTTT. Its translation is CASSLGVTGLTDTQYF.